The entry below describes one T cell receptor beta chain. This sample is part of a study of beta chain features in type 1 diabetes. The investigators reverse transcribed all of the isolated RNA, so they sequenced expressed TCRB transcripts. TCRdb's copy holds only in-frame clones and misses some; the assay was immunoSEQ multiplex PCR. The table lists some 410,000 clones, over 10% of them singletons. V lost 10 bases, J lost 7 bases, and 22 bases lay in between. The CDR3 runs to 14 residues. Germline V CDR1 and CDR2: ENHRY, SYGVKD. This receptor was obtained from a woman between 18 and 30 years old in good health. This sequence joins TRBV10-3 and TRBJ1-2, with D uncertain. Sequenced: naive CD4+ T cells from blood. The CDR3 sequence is CATHRLEDSGGYTF. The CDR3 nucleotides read TGTGCCACACACCGTTTAGAGGACTCTGGTGGCTACACCTTC.